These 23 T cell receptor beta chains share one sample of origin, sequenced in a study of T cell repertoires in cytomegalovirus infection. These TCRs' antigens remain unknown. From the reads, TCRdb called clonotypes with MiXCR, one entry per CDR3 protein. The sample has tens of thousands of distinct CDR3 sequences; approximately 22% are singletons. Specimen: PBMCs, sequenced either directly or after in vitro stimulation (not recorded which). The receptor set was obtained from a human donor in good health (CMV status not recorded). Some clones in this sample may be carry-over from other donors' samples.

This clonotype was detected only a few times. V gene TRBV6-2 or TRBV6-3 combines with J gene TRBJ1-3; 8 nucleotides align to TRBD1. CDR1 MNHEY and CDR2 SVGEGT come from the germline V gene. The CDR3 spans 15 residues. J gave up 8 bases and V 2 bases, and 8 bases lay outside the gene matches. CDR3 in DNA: TGTGCCAGCAGTTACCTTCGACAGGGGAGGCACACCATATATTTT. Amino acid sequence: CASSYLRQGRHTIYF.

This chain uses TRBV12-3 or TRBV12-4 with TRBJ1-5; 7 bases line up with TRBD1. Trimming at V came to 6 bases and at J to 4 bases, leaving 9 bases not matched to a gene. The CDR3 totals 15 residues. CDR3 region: CASSPWTGRNQPQHF. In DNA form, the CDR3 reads TGTGCCAGCAGCCCTTGGACAGGTCGGAATCAGCCCCAGCATTTT.

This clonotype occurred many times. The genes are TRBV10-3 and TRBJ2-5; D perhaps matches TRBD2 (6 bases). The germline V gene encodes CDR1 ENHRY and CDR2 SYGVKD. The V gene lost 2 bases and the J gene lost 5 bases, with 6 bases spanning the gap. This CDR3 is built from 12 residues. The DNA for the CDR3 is TGTGCCATCAGTGAGACTAGCGAGACCCAGTACTTC. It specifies CAISETSETQYF.

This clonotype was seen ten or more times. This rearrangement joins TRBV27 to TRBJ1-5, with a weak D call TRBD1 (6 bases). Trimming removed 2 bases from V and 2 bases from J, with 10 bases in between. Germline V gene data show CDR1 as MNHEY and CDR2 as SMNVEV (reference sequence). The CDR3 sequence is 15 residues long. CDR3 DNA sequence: TGTGCCAGCAGTTTAAGGGGGGGCGGCAATCAGCCCCAGCATTTT. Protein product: CASSLRGGGNQPQHF.

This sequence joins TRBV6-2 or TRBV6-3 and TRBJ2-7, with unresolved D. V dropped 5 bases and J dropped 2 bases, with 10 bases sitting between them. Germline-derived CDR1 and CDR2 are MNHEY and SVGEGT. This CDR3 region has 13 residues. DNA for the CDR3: TGTGCCAGCAGTCCCGTCTCAACCTACGAGCAGTACTTC. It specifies CASSPVSTYEQYF.

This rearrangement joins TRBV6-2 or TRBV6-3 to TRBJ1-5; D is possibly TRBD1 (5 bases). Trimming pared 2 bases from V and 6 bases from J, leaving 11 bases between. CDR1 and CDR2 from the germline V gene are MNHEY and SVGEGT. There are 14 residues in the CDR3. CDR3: CASSYQGQGQPQHF. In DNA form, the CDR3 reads TGTGCCAGCAGTTACCAAGGCCAGGGTCAGCCCCAGCATTTT.

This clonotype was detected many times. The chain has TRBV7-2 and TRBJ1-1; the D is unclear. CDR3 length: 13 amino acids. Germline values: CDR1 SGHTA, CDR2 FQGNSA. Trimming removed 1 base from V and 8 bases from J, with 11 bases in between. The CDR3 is CASSLEGLPEAFF. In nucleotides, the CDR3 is TGTGCCAGCAGCTTAGAAGGCCTACCCGAAGCTTTCTTT.

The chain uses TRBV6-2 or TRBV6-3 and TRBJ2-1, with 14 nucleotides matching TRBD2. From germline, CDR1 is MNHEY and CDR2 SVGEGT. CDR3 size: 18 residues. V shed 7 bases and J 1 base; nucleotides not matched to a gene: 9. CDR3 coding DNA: TGTGCCAGCAAGTCGGGACTAGCGGGAGTTGGGTCCTACAATGAGCAGTTCTTC. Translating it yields CASKSGLAGVGSYNEQFF.

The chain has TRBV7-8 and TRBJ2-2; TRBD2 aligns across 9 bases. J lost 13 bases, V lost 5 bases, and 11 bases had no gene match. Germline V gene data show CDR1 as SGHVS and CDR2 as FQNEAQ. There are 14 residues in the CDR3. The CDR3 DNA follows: TGTGCCAGCAGCCGTAGCGGGAGTCAGGGGAGGCTGTTTTTT. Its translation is CASSRSGSQGRLFF.

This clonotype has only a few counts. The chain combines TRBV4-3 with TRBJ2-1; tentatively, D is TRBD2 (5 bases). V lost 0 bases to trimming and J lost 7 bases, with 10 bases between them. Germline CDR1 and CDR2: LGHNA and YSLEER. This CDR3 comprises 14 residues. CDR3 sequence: CASSQDLGENEQFF. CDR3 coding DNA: TGCGCCAGCAGCCAAGATCTTGGGGAGAATGAGCAGTTCTTC.

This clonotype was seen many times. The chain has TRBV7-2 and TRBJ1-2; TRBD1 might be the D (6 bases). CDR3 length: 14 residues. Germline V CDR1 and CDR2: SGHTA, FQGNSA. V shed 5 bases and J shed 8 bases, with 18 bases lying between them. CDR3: CASSQGSNRVGYTF. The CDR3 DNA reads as TGTGCCAGCAGCCAAGGTTCAAACAGGGTGGGCTACACCTTC.

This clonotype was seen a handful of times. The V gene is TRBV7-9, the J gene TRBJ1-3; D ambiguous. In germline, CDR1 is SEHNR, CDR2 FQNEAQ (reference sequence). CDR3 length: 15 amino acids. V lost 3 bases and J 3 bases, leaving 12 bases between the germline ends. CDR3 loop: CASSFKSSNGNTIYF. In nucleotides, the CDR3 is TGTGCCAGCAGCTTTAAGTCTTCCAATGGAAACACCATATATTTT.

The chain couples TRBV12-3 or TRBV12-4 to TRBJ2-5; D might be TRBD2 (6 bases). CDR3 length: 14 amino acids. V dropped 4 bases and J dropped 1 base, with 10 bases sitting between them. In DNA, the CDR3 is TGTGCCAGCAGTTCAGCGGGCCTCCAAGAGACCCAGTACTTC. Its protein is CASSSAGLQETQYF.

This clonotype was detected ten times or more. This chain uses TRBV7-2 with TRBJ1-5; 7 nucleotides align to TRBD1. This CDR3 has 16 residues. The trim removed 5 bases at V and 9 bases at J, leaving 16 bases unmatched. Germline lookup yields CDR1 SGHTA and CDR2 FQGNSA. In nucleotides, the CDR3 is TGTGCCAGCAGCCTCACCACGTCAGGGGGTCGGATGCCCCAGCATTTT. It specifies CASSLTTSGGRMPQHF.

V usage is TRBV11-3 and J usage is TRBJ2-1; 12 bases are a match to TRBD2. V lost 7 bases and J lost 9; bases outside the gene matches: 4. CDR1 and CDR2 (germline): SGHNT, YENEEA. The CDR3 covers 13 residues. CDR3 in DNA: TGTGCCAGCACACTAGCGGGAGGTGTTGAGCAGTTCTTC. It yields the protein CASTLAGGVEQFF.

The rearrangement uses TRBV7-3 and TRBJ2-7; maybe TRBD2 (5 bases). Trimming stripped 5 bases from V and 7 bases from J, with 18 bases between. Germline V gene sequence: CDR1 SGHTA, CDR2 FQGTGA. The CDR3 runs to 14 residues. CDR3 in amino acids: CASSPPGEPPEQYF. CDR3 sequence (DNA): TGTGCCAGCAGCCCCCCCGGGGAGCCGCCGGAGCAGTACTTC.

CDR3 region: CASSSTGSSKETQYF. The CDR3 bases are TGTGCCAGCAGCTCGACCGGGAGTTCCAAAGAGACCCAGTACTTC. The V and J genes are TRBV7-3 and TRBJ2-5; D possibly corresponds to TRBD2 (6 bases). This CDR3 spans 15 amino acids. Germline V gives CDR1 SGHTA, CDR2 FQGTGA. Trimming stripped 4 bases from V and 3 bases from J, with 15 bases between. The full variable domain, completed using reference TRBV7-3 and TRBJ2-5, is GAGVSQTPSNKVTEKGKYVELRCDPISGHTALYWYRQSLGQGPEFLIYFQGTGAADDSGLPNDRFFAVRPEGSVSTLKIQRTERGDSAVYLCASSSTGSSKETQYFGPGTRLLVL.

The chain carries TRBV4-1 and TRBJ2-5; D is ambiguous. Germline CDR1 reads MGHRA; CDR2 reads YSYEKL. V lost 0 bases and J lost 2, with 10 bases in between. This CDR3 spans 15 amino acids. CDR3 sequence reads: CASSQDRNMQETQYF. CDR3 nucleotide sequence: TGCGCCAGCAGCCAAGATCGGAACATGCAAGAGACCCAGTACTTC.

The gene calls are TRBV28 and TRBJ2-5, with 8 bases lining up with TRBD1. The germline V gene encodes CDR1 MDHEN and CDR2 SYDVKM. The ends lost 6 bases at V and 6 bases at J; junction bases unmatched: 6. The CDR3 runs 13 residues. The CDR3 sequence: CASRPGTGKTQYF. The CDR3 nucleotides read TGTGCCAGCAGGCCCGGGACAGGCAAGACCCAGTACTTC.

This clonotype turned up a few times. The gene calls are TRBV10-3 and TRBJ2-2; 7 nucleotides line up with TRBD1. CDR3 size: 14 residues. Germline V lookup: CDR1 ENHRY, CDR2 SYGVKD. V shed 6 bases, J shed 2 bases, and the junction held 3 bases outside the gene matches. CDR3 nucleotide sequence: TGTGCCATCAGCGGACAGGTTAACACCGGGGAGCTGTTTTTT. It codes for CAISGQVNTGELFF.

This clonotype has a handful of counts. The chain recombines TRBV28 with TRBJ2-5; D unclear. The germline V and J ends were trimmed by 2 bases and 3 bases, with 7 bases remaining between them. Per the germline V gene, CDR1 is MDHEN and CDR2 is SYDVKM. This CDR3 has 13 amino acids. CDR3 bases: TGTGCCAGCAGTTTACCCCAGAAAGAGACCCAGTACTTC. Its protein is CASSLPQKETQYF.

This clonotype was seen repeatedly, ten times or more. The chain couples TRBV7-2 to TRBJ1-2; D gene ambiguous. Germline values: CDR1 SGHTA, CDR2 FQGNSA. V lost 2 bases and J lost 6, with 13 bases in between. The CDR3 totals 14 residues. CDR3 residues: CASSLNVRIDGYTF. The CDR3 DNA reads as TGTGCCAGCAGCTTAAATGTCCGAATTGATGGCTACACCTTC. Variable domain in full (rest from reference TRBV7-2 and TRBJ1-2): GAGVSQSPSNKVTEKGKDVELRCDPISGHTALYWYRQSLGQGLEFLIYFQGNSAPDKSGLPSDRFSAERTGGSVSTLTIQRTQQEDSAVYLCASSLNVRIDGYTFGSGTRLTVV.

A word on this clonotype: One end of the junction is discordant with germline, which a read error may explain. The DNA of the CDR3 is TGTGCCAGCAGCTGGGGACAGGGGCAAGATACGCAGTATTTT. Its protein is CASSWGQGQDTQYF. The chain is built from TRBV5-3 and TRBJ2-3; 10 bases are a match to TRBD1. TRBV5-3 counts as an open reading frame of uncertain function. CDR3 length: 14 residues.